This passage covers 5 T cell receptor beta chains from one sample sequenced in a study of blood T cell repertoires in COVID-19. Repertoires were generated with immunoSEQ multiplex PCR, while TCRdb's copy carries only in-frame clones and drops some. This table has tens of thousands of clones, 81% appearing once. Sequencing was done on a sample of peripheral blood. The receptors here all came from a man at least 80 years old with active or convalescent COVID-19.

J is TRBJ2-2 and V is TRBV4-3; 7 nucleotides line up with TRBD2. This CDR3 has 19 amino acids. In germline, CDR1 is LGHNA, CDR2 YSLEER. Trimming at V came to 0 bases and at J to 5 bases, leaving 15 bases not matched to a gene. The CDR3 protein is CASSQDYGLVSSLTGELFF. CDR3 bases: TGCGCCAGCAGCCAAGATTATGGACTAGTCTCTTCGTTGACCGGGGAGCTGTTTTTT.

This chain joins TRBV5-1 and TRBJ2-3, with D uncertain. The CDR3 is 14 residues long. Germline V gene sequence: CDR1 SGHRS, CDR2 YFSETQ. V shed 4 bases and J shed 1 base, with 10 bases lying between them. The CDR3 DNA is TGCGCCAGCAGCCCGGTCTCTCGCACAGATACGCAGTATTTT. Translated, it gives CASSPVSRTDTQYF.

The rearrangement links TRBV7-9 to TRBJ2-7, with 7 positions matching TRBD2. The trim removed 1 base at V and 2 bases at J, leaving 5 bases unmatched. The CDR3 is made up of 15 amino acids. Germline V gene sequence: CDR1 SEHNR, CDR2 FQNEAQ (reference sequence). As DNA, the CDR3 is TGTGCCAGCAGCTTAGGTCTGGGGGGGACCTACGAGCAGTACTTC. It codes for CASSLGLGGTYEQYF.

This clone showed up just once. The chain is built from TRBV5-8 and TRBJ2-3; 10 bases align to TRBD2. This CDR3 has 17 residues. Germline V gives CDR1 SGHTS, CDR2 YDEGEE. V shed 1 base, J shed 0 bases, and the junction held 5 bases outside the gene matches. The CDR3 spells CASSLLLAGASTDTQYF. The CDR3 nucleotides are TGTGCCAGCAGCTTGCTCCTAGCGGGGGCTAGCACAGATACGCAGTATTTT.

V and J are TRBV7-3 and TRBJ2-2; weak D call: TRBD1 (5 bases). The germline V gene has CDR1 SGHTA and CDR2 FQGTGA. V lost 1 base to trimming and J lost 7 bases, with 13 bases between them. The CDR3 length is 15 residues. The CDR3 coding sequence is TGTGCCAGCAGCTTAATGGGGCGTCTTATCGGGGAGCTGTTTTTT. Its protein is CASSLMGRLIGELFF.